This T cell receptor (beta chain) came from a study of cytomegalovirus exposure and HLA in healthy donors. Overall study: The 666 first-cohort repertoires shared a platform with the 100 to 150 validation repertoires, as reported in a later analysis.

The table came from immunoSEQ multiplex PCR; TCRdb's copy has only in-frame clones and leaves some out. The table has 100,000 to 130,000 clones, 70% to 90% seen once. The length of the CDR3 is 13 residues. CDR1 is MDHEN, CDR2 SYDVKM, per germline. V shed 3 bases and J shed 2 bases, with 7 bases lying between them. Among the 90 to 150 subjects of the validation cohort, separate from the roughly 730-subject first cohort, were the donors. The clonotype was recovered from a woman aged 18-30 years in good health and CMV-seronegative. Sequenced input: PBMCs. The rearrangement joins TRBV28 to TRBJ1-1, with a weak D call TRBD1 (5 bases). The CDR3 DNA follows: TGTGCCAGCAGTTTCAGGGTAAACACTGAAGCTTTCTTT. The encoded protein is CASSFRVNTEAFF.